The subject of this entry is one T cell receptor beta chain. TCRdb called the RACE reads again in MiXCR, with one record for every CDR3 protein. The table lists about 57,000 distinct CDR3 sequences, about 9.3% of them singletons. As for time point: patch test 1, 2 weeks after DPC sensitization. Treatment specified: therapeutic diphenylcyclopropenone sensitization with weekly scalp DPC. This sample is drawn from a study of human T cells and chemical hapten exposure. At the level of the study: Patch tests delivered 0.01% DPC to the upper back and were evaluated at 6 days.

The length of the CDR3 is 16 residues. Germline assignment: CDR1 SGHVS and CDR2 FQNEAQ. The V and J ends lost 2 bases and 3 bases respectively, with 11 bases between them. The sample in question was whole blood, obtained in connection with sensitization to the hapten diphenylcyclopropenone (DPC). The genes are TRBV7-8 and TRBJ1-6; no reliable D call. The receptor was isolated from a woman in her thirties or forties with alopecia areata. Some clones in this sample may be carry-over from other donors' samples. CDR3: CASSLTFPSYNSPLHF. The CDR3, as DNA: TGTGCCAGCAGCTTAACCTTCCCCAGCTATAATTCACCCCTCCACTTT. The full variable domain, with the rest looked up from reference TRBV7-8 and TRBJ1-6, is GAGVSQSPRYKVAKRGQDVALRCDPISGHVSLFWYQQALGQGPEFLTYFQNEAQLDKSGLPSDRFFAERPEGSVSTLKIQRTQQEDSAVYLCASSLTFPSYNSPLHFGNGTRLTVT.